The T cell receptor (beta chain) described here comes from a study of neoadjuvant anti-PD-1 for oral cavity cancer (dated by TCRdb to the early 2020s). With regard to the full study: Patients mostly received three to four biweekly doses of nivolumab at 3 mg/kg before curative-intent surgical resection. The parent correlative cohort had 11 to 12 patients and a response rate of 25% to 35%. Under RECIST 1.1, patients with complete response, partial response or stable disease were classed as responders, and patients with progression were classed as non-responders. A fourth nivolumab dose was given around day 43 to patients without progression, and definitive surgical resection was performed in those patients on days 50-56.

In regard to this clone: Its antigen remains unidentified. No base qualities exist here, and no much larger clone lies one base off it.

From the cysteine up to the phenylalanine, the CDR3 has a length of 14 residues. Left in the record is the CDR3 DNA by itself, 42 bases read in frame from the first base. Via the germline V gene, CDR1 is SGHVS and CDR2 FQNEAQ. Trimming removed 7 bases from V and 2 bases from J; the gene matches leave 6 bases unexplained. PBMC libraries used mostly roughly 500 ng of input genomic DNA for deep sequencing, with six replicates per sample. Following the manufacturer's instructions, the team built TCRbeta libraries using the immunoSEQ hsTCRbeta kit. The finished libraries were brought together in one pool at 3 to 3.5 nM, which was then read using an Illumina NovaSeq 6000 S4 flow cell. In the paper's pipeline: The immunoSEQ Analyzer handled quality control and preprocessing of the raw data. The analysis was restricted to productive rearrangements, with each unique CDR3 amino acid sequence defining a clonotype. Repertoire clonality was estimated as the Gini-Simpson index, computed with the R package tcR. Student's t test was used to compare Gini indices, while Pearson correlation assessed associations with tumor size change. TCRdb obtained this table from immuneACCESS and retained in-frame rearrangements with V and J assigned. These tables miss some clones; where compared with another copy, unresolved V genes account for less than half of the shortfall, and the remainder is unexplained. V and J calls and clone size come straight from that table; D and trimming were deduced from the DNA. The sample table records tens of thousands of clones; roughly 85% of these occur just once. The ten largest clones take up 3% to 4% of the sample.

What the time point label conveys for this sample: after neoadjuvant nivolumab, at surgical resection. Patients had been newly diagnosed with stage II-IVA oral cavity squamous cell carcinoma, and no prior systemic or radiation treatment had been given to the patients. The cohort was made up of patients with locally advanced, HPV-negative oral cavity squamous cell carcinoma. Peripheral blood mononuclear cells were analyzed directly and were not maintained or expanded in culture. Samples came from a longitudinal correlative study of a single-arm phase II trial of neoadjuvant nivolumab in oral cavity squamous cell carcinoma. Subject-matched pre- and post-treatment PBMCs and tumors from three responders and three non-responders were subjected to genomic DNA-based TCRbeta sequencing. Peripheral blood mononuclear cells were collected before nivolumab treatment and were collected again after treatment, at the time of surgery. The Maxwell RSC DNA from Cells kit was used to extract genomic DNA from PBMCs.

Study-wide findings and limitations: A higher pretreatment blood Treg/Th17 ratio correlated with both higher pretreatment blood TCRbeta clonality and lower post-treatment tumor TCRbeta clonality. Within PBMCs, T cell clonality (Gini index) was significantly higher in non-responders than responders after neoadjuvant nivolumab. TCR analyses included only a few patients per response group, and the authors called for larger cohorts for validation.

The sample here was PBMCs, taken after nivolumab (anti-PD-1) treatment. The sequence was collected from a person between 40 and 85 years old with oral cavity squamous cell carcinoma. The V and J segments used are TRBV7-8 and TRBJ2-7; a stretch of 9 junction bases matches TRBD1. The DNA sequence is TGTGCCAGCATACCGACAGGGGGACCCTACGAGCAGTACTTC. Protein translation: CASIPTGGPYEQYF. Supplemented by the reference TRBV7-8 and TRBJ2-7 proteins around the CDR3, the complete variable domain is GAGVSQSPRYKVAKRGQDVALRCDPISGHVSLFWYQQALGQGPEFLTYFQNEAQLDKSGLPSDRFFAERPEGSVSTLKIQRTQQEDSAVYLCASIPTGGPYEQYFGPGTRLTVT.